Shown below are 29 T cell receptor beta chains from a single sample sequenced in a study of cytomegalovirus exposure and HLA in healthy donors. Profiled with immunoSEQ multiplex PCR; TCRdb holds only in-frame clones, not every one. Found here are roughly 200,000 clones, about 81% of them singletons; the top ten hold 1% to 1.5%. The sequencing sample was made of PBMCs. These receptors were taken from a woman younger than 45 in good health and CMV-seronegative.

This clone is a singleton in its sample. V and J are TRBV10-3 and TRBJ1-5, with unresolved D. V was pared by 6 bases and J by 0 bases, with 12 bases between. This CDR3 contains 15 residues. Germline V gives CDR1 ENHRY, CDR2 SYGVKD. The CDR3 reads CAISEGGNSNQPQHF. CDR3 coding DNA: TGTGCCATCAGCGAAGGAGGAAATAGCAATCAGCCCCAGCATTTT.

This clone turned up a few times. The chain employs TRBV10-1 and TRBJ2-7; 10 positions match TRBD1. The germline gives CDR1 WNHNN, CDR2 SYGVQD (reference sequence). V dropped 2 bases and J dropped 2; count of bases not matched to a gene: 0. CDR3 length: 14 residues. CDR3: CASSEGQGAYEQYF. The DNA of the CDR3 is TGCGCCAGCAGTGAGGGACAGGGGGCCTACGAGCAGTACTTC.

CDR3 amino acids: CASSLIPSSSTDTQYF. In DNA form, the CDR3 reads TGTGCCAGCAGTTTAATCCCTTCTTCTAGCACAGATACGCAGTATTTT. The chain combines TRBV28 with TRBJ2-3; D uncertain. This CDR3 comprises 16 residues. Germline lookup yields CDR1 MDHEN and CDR2 SYDVKM. V dropped 2 bases and J dropped 0 bases, with 12 bases sitting between them.

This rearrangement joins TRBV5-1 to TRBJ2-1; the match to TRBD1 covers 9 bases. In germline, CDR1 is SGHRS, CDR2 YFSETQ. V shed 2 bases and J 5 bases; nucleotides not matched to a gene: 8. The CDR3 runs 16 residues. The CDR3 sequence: CASSLSTGTGNNEQFF. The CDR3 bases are TGCGCCAGCAGCTTAAGTACCGGGACAGGGAACAATGAGCAGTTCTTC. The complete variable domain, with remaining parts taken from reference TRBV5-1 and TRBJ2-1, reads KAGVTQTPRYLIKTRGQQVTLSCSPISGHRSVSWYQQTPGQGLQFLFEYFSETQRNKGNFPGRFSGRQFSNSRSEMNVSTLELGDSALYLCASSLSTGTGNNEQFFGPGTRLTVL.

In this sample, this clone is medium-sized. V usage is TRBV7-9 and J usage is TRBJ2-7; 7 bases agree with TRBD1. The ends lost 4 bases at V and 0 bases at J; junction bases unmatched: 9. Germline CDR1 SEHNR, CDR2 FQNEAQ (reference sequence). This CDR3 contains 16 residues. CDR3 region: CASSSSPQGTSYEQYF. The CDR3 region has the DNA TGTGCCAGCAGCTCGAGCCCACAGGGGACCTCCTACGAGCAGTACTTC.

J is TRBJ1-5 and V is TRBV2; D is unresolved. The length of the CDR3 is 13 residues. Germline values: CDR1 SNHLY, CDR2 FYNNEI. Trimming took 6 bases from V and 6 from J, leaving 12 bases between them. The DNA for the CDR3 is TGTGCCAGCAGGGGAGAAGAAGGTCAGCCCCAGCATTTT. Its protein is CASRGEEGQPQHF.

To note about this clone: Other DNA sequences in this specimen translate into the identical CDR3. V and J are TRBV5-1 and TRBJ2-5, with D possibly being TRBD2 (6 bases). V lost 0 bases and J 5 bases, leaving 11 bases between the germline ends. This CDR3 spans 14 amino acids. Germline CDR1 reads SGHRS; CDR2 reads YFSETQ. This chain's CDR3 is CASSLGASEETQYF. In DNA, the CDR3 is TGCGCCAGCAGCTTGGGGGCTAGCGAGGAGACCCAGTACTTC.

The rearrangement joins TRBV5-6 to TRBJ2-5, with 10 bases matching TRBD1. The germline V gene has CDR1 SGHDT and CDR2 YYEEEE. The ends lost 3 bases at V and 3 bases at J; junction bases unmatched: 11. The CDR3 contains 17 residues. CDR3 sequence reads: CASSSTGQGPREETQYF. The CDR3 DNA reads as TGTGCCAGCAGCTCTACGGGACAGGGGCCTAGAGAAGAGACCCAGTACTTC.

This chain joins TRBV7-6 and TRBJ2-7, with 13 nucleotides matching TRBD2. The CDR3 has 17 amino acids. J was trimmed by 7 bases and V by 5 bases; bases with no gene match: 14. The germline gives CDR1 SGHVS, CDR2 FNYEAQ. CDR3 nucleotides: TGTGCCAGCAGCGAAGGGACTAGCGGGGAGTTAGGGCGAGAGCAGTACTTC. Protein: CASSEGTSGELGREQYF.

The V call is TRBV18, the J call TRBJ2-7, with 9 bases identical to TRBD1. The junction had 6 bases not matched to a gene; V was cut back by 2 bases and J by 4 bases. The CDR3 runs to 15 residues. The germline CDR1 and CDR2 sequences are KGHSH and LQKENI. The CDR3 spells CASSPGRDRVYEQYF. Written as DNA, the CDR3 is TGTGCCAGCTCACCAGGCCGGGACAGGGTTTACGAGCAGTACTTC.

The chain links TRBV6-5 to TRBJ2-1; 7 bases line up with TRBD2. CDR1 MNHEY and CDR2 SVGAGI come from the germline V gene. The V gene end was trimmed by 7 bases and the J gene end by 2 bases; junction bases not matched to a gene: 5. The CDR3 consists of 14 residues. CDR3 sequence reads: CASMREGTYNEQFF. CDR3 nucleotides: TGTGCCAGCATGAGGGAGGGGACCTACAATGAGCAGTTCTTC.

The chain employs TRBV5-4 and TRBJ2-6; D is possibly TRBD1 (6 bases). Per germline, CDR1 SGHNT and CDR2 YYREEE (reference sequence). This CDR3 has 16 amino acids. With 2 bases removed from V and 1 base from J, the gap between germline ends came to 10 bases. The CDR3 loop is CASSFGGASGANVLTF. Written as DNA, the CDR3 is TGTGCCAGCAGCTTTGGGGGCGCGTCTGGGGCCAACGTCCTGACTTTC.

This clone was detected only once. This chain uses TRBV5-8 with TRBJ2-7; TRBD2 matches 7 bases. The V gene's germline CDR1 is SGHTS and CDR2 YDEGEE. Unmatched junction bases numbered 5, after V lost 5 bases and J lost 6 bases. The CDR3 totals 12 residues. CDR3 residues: CASRRTSSEQYF. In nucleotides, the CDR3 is TGTGCCAGCAGGAGGACTAGTTCCGAGCAGTACTTC. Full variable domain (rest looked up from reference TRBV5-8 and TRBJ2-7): EAGVTQSPTHLIKTRGQQATLRCSPISGHTSVYWYQQALGLGLQFLLWYDEGEERNRGNFPPRFSGRQFPNYSSELNVNALELEDSALYLCASRRTSSEQYFGPGTRLTVT.

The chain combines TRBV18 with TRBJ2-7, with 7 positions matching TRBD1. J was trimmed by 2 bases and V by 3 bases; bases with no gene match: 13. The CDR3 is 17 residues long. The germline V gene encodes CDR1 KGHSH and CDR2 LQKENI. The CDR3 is CASSPLGQPIPPYEQYF. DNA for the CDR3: TGTGCCAGCTCACCCTTGGGACAGCCTATCCCGCCCTACGAGCAGTACTTC. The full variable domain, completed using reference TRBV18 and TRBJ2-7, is NAGVMQNPRHLVRRRGQEARLRCSPMKGHSHVYWYRQLPEEGLKFMVYLQKENIIDESGMPKERFSAEFPKEGPSILRIQQVVRGDSAAYFCASSPLGQPIPPYEQYFGPGTRLTVT.

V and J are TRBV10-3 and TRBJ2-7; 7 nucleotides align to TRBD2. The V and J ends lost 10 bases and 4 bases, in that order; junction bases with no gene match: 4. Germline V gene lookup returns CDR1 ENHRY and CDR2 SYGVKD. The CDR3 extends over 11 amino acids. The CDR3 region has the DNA TGTGCCACCGGCGGGGGTTACGAGCAGTACTTC. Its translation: CATGGGYEQYF.

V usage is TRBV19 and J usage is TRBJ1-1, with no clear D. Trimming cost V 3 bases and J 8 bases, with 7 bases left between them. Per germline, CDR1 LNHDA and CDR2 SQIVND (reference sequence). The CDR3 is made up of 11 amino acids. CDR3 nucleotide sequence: TGTGCCAGTAGTATGACGACAGAAGCTTTCTTT. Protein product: CASSMTTEAFF.

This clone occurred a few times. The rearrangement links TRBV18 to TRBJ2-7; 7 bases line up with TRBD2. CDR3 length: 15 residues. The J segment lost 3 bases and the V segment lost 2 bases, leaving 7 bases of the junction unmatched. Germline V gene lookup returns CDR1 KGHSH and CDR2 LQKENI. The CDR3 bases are TGTGCCAGCTCACCAGGGCGGGAGAAAAGCTACGAGCAGTACTTC. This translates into CASSPGREKSYEQYF.

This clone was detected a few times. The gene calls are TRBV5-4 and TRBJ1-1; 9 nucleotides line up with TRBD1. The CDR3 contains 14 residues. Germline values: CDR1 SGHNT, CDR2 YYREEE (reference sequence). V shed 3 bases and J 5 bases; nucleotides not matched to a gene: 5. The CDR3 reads CASSWGQGGTEAFF. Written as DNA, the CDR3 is TGTGCCAGCAGCTGGGGACAGGGAGGGACTGAAGCTTTCTTT.

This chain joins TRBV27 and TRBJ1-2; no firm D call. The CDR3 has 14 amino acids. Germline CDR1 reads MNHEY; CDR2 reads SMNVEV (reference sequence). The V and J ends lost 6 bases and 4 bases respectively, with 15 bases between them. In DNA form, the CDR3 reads TGTGCCAGCAGCCCCTCCGGGGTAGGCTATGGCTACACCTTC. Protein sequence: CASSPSGVGYGYTF.

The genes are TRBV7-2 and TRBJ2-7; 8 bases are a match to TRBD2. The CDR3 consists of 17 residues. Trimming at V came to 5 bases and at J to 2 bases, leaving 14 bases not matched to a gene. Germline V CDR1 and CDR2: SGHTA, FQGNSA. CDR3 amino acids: CASSPGAGVAGTYEQYF. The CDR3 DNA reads TGTGCCAGCAGCCCAGGGGCCGGGGTAGCGGGGACCTACGAGCAGTACTTC.

The CDR3 DNA is TGCGCCAGCAGCTTGGAAACAGCGGCTAACTATGGCTACACCTTC. This sequence encodes CASSLETAANYGYTF. V and J are TRBV5-1 and TRBJ1-2, with D unresolved. CDR3 length: 15 residues. Per germline, CDR1 SGHRS and CDR2 YFSETQ. Between the trimmed V and J ends, which lost 0 bases and 0 bases, there was a span of 9 bases.

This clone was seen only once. For the CDR3, the DNA is TGTGCCAGCAGCCAAGACCCAGGAAGGCAGTTCTTC. Amino acid sequence: CASSQDPGRQFF. The rearrangement joins TRBV4-2 to TRBJ2-1; no clear D. The CDR3 totals 12 residues. The V gene lost 0 bases and the J gene lost 12 bases, with 9 bases spanning the gap. Per germline, CDR1 LGHNA and CDR2 YNFKEQ.

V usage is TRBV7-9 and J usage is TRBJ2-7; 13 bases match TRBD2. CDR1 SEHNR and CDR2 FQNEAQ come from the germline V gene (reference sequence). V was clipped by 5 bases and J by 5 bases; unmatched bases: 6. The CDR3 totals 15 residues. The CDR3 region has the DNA TGTGCCAGCAGCCCGACTAGCGGGAGGAGCCACGAGCAGTACTTC. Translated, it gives CASSPTSGRSHEQYF.

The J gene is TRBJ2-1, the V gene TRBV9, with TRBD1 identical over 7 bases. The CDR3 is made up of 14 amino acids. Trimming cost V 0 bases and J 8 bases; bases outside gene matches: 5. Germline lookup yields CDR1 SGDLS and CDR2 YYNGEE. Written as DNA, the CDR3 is TGTGCCAGCAGCGTAGGAGGGGGCTTGGATGAGCAGTTCTTC. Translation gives CASSVGGGLDEQFF.

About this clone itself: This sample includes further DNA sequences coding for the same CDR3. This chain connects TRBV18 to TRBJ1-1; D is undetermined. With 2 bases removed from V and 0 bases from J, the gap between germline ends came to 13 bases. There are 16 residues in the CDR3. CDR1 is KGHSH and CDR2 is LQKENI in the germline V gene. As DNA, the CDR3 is TGTGCCAGCTCACCAGGGAGATCGCCCATGAACACTGAAGCTTTCTTT. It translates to CASSPGRSPMNTEAFF.

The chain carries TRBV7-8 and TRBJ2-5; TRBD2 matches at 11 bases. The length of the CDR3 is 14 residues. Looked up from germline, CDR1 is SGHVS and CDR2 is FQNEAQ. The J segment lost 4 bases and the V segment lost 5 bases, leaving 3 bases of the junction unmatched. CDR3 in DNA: TGTGCCAGCAGCAGCGGGACTAGCGGAGAGACCCAGTACTTC. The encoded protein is CASSSGTSGETQYF.

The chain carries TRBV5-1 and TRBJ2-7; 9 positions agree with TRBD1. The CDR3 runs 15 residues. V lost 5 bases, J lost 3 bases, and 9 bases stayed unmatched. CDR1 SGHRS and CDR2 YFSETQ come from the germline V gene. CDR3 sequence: CASRREGTGSYEQYF. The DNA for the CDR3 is TGCGCCAGCAGGCGAGAGGGGACAGGGAGCTACGAGCAGTACTTC.

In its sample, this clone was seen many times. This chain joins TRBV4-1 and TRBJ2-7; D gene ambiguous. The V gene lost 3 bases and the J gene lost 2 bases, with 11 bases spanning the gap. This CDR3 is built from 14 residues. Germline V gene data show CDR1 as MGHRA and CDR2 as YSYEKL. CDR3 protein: CASSQGTTTYEQYF. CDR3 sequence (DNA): TGCGCCAGCAGCCAGGGCACAACCACCTACGAGCAGTACTTC.

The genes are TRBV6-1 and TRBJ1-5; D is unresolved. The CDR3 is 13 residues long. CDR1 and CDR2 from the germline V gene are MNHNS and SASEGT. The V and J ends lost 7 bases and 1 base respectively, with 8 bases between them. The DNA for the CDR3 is TGTGCCAGCATCCGAGAAAGCAATCAGCCCCAGCATTTT. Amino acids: CASIRESNQPQHF.